The rows below give T cell receptor beta chains drawn from one sample of a study of CD39 and CD103 CD8 tumor-infiltrating T cells. Some clones are missing from TCRdb's copy, which holds only in-frame ones; the method was immunoSEQ multiplex PCR. This table holds about 7,400 clones, around three fifths found once. What was sequenced was CD8+ T cells sorted from blood. The receptor source for this set is a human donor with head and neck squamous cell carcinoma. The CDR3 runs from the conserved cysteine through the conserved F or W. The D gene is left open where the match is weak. Part of the rows lack a size; the others show once, few, many or a class for expanded clones.

v_gene	abundance	j_gene	d_gene	len	CDR3nt	CDR3aa
TRBV7-2	-	TRBJ2-3	TRBD2	17	TGTGCCAGCAGCTTGGGGACTAGCGGGAGGGCCACGGATACGCAGTATTTT	CASSLGTSGRATDTQYF
TRBV7-8	-	TRBJ1-1	-	15	TGTGCCAGCAGCTTAGCTGTCCTGGGTAACACTGAAGCTTTCTTT	CASSLAVLGNTEAFF
TRBV11-3	once	TRBJ2-7	TRBD2	14	TGTGCCAGCAGCCCCCCTAGCGGGAGCTACGAGCAGTACTTC	CASSPPSGSYEQYF
TRBV9	-	TRBJ1-1	-	13	TGTGCCAGCAGCCCCCTAAGGGACACTGAAGCTTTCTTT	CASSPLRDTEAFF
TRBV4-1	-	TRBJ2-1	-	11	TGCGCCAGCAGCCGAGAAAGGGAGCAGTTCTTC	CASSREREQFF
TRBV9	-	TRBJ2-5	-	14	TGTGCCAGCAGCGTAGAAGACAGGAGAGAGACCCAGTACTTC	CASSVEDRRETQYF
TRBV5-5	-	TRBJ2-6	TRBD1	18	TGTGCCAGCAGCTTGGACAGGGGAGAGCCCCCTGGAGCCAACGTCCTGACTTTC	CASSLDRGEPPGANVLTF
TRBV6-5	-	TRBJ2-2	-	14	TGTGCCAGCAGCCGGGACACTACCACCGGGGAGCTGTTTTTT	CASSRDTTTGELFF
TRBV9	-	TRBJ1-3	TRBD1	16	TGTGCCAGCAGCGCAGGACAGGTGTATGATGGAAACACCATATATTTT	CASSAGQVYDGNTIYF
TRBV11-2	-	TRBJ2-7	TRBD1	15	TGTGCCAGCAGCCCCGGACAGGGGATGATGTACGAGCAGTACTTC	CASSPGQGMMYEQYF
TRBV27	few	TRBJ1-2	-	14	TGTGCCAGCGGATTTCAGGCCGGCCCCTATGGCTACACCTTC	CASGFQAGPYGYTF
TRBV5-6	-	TRBJ1-5	-	12	TGTGCCAGCAGCTTTACAGTAAGGCCCCAGCATTTT	CASSFTVRPQHF
TRBV10-1	-	TRBJ2-5	-	17	TGCGCCAGCAGTGAGTCGGAAGGCAGACCGTACCAAGAGACCCAGTACTTC	CASSESEGRPYQETQYF
TRBV19	few	TRBJ2-7	-	14	TGTGCCAGTAGTGATAACAGGGCTTTCTACGAGCAGTACTTC	CASSDNRAFYEQYF
TRBV18	few	TRBJ1-2	-	16	TGTGCCAGCTCACGCCCCGGAGGCAGTCTAGACGCTGGCTACACCTTC	CASSRPGGSLDAGYTF
TRBV6-5	-	TRBJ2-1	TRBD1	16	TGTGCCAGCAGTTGGCTCCAGGGGGCCGGATACAATGAGCAGTTCTTC	CASSWLQGAGYNEQFF
TRBV29-1	-	TRBJ2-1	-	9	TGCAGCGTTGACAATGAGCAGTTCTTC	CSVDNEQFF
TRBV5-1	-	TRBJ1-1	TRBD1	15	TGCGCCAGCAGCAGACCAGGGGGCTCGAACACTGAAGCTTTCTTT	CASSRPGGSNTEAFF
TRBV6-5	-	TRBJ2-1	TRBD1	16	TGTGCCAGCAGTTACTCTCTGACAGGGGAAATCGATGAGCAGTTCTTC	CASSYSLTGEIDEQFF
TRBV5-1	-	TRBJ2-2	TRBD2	17	TGCGCCAGCAGCTCCCAGCGGGAGGGCCGGAACACCGGGGAGCTGTTTTTT	CASSSQREGRNTGELFF
TRBV4-3	-	TRBJ1-1	-	15	TGCGCCAGCAGCCCCACCTCCCGAAGGGACACTGAAGCTTTCTTT	CASSPTSRRDTEAFF
TRBV4-3	-	TRBJ2-7	-	14	TGCGCCAGCAGCCAAGGGGGGGCAACCTACGAGCAGTACTTC	CASSQGGATYEQYF
TRBV11-2	-	TRBJ1-5	TRBD1	14	TGTGCCAGCAGCCTCGGACAGGTAAATCAGCCCCAGCATTTT	CASSLGQVNQPQHF
TRBV27	-	TRBJ2-7	TRBD2	14	TGTGCCAGCAGTTTGCTAGCGGGGGGCTACGAGCAGTACTTC	CASSLLAGGYEQYF
TRBV28	-	TRBJ2-7	-	17	TGTGCCAGCAGTCTTAGGACAGGGCGGGAGCTAGCTTACGAGCAGTACTTC	CASSLRTGRELAYEQYF
TRBV6-5	-	TRBJ2-2	-	14	TGTGCCAGCAGTTACTCTTTGGGCACCGGGGAGCTGTTTTTT	CASSYSLGTGELFF
TRBV27	-	TRBJ1-1	TRBD1	14	TGTGCCAGCCAGACCGGGACAGGGTACACTGAAGCTTTCTTT	CASQTGTGYTEAFF
TRBV4-3	-	TRBJ1-1	-	14	TGCGCCAGCAGCCAATTGGGGGCCAACACTGAAGCTTTCTTT	CASSQLGANTEAFF
TRBV4-1	few	TRBJ2-1	-	17	TGCGCCAGCAGCCAAGGGGAGGGAGGGGGAGCTCGGAATGAGCAGTTCTTC	CASSQGEGGGARNEQFF
TRBV11-2	-	TRBJ1-2	-	15	TGCGCCAGCAGCCAAGACGGCAGTTACCTCTATGGCTACACCTTC	CASSQDGSYLYGYTF
TRBV5-1	once	TRBJ1-1	-	14	TGCGCCAGCAGCTTAGGGGGGGCGGGCACTGAAGCTTTCTTT	CASSLGGAGTEAFF
TRBV5-6	-	TRBJ2-7	-	13	TGTGCCAGCAGCCTAGACACCAATAACGAGCAGTACTTC	CASSLDTNNEQYF
TRBV30	-	TRBJ2-3	TRBD2	14	TGTGCCTGGGAGGCGGCGGGAGTAGGAGATACGCAGTATTTT	CAWEAAGVGDTQYF
TRBV28	-	TRBJ2-7	TRBD2	14	TGTGCCAGCAGTTTAGCCCTAGCGGGATACGAGCAGTACTTC	CASSLALAGYEQYF
TRBV7-9	-	TRBJ1-2	-	15	TGTGCCAGCAGCAATAATAACAGGGAGCCGGAGGGCTACACCTTC	CASSNNNREPEGYTF
TRBV7-3	few	TRBJ2-7	TRBD1	15	TGTGCCAGCAGCTTAAGTAACAGGGGCAACTACGAGCAGTACTTC	CASSLSNRGNYEQYF
TRBV2	-	TRBJ1-2	-	13	TGTGCCAGCAGTAGGGGGGGAGTCTATGGCTACACCTTC	CASSRGGVYGYTF
TRBV7-9	-	TRBJ2-2	-	13	TGTGCCAGCAACCAAAGGGGCACCGGGGAGCTGTTTTTT	CASNQRGTGELFF
TRBV19	-	TRBJ2-5	-	15	TGTGCCAGTAGTCAAAGTTGGACGGACCAAGAGACCCAGTACTTC	CASSQSWTDQETQYF
TRBV6-5	-	TRBJ1-1	-	14	TGTGCCAGCAGTTACTCGGGGGCGAACACTGAAGCTTTCTTT	CASSYSGANTEAFF
TRBV10-1	-	TRBJ1-2	-	13	TGCGCCAGCAGTGAGTCGAGGGTCGGCGGCTACACCTTC	CASSESRVGGYTF